What follows describes a single T cell receptor (beta chain). The antigen remains undetermined. The entry originates in a study of T cells in Graves' hyperthyroidism and ophthalmopathy. The CDR3 runs to 15 residues. CDR1 and CDR2 from the germline V gene are MNHEY and SVGEGT. V gave up 2 bases and J gave up 5 bases, with 13 bases separating them. The investigators amplified TCR beta CDR3 regions from RNA transcripts. TCR CDR3 regions were first amplified by RT-PCR with HTBI primers. One entry per CDR3 protein results from TCRdb running MiXCR on the multiplex PCR reads. The sample carries 500,000 to 800,000 distinct CDR3 sequences, roughly 15% recorded once. Whole-study results and caveats: In blood, most of the thyroid clonotypes expanded above 0.001 were also present.

This receptor was identified in a woman aged 50 to 60 with Graves' ophthalmopathy. The specimen was blood. The rearrangement uses TRBV6-2 or TRBV6-3 and TRBJ2-1; D is perhaps TRBD2 (6 bases). The CDR3: CASSYPLAPHNEQFF. The DNA of the CDR3 is TGTGCCAGCAGTTACCCCCTAGCGCCCCACAATGAGCAGTTCTTC.